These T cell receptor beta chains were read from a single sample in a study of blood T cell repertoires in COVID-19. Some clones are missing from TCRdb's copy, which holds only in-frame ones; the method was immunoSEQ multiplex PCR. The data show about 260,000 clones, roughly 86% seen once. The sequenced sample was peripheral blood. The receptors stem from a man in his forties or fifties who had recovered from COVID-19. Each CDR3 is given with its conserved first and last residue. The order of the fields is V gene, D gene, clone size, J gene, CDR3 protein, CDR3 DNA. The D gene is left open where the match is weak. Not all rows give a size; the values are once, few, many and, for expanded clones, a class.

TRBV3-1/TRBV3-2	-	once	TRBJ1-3	CASSPQTGRRNTIYF	TGTGCCAGCAGCCCTCAGACAGGTCGTCGAAACACCATATATTTT
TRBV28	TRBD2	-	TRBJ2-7	CASSFRTSGMYEQYF	TGTGCCAGCAGTTTCCGTACTAGCGGGATGTACGAGCAGTACTTC
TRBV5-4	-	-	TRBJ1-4	CASSNSRTRNEKLFF	TGTGCCAGCAGCAATTCGCGGACACGGAATGAAAAACTGTTTTTT
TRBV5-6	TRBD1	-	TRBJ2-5	CASNWGRGRETQYF	TGTGCCAGCAATTGGGGCAGGGGGCGGGAGACCCAGTACTTC
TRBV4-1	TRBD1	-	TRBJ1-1	CASSQLDRGWTEAFF	TGCGCCAGCAGCCAACTGGACAGGGGTTGGACTGAAGCTTTCTTT
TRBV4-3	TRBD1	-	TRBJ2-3	CASSQGGQGVTDTQYF	TGCGCCAGCAGCCAAGGAGGACAGGGCGTCACAGATACGCAGTATTTT
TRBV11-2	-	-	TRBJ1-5	CASSLSSYQPQHF	TGTGCCAGCAGCTTATCGTCCTATCAGCCCCAGCATTTT
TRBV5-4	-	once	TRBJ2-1	CASGHRGAYNEQFF	TGTGCCAGCGGACACCGGGGGGCATACAATGAGCAGTTCTTC
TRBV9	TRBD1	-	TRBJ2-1	CASSRTQGQGYNEQFF	TGTGCCAGCAGCCGCACCCAGGGACAGGGTTACAATGAGCAGTTCTTC
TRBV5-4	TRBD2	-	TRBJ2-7	CASRLAGGPWEQYF	TGTGCCAGCAGGCTAGCGGGAGGGCCGTGGGAGCAGTACTTC